This T cell receptor (beta chain) was profiled in a study of liver allograft versus peripheral blood T cells. Turning to the study itself: The authors compared T cell receptor repertoires in transplanted livers with those in the peripheral blood of recipients.

With 4 bases removed from V and 5 bases from J, the gap between germline ends came to 20 bases. Germline V gene data show CDR1 as SEHNR and CDR2 as FQNEAQ (reference sequence). The CDR3 extends over 16 amino acids. TCRdb reprocessed the reads via MiXCR and lists one record per CDR3 protein. This sample yields around 9,000 distinct CDR3 sequences, of which 15% to 20% are seen a single time; about 26% belongs to the top ten. The origin of this receptor is a human patient who had a liver transplant. Some T cells may be transferred from the graft donor. The chain has TRBV7-9 and TRBJ1-2, with D possibly TRBD1 on 5 matching bases. The CDR3: CASSYTSGTPRYGYTF. The CDR3 DNA sequence: TGTGCCAGCAGCTATACCTCCGGGACCCCACGGTATGGCTACACCTTC.